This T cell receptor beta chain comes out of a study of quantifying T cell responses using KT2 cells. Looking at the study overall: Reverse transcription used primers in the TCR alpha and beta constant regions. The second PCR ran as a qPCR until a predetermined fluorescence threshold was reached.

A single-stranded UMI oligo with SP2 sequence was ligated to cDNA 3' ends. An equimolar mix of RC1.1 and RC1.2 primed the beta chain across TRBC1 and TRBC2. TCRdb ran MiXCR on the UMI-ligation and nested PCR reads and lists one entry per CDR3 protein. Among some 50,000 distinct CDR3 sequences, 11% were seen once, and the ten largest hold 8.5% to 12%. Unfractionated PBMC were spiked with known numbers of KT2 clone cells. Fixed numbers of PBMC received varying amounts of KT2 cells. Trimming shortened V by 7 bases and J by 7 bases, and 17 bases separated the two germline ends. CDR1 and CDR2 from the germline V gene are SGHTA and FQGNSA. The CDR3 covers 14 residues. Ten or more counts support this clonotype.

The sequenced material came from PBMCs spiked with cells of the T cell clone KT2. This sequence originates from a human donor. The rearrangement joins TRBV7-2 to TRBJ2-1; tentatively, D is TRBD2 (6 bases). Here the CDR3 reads CASNGETGVNEQFF. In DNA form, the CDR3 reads TGTGCCAGCAATGGGGAAACGGGGGTAAATGAGCAGTTCTTC.